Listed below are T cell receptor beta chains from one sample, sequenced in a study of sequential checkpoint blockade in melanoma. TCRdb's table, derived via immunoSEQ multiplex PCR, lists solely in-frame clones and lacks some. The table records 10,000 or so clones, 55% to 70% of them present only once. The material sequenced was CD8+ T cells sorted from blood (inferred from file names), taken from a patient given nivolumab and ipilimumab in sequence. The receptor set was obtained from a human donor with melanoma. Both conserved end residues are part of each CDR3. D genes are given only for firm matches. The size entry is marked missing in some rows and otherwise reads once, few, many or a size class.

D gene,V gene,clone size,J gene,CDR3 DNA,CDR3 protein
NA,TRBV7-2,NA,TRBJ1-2,TGTGCCAGCAGCTTATATCTAATAAGGGAGGCTGGTGGCTACACCTTC,CASSLYLIREAGGYTF
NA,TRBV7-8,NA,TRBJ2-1,TGTGCCAGCAGCTTCATGCGGGTGGGCCCCAATGAGCAGTTCTTC,CASSFMRVGPNEQFF
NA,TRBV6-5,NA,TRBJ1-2,TGTGCCAGCAGTTTAATCTACAGGGTTCCTGGCTACACCTTC,CASSLIYRVPGYTF
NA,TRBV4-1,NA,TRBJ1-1,TGCGCCAGCAGCCATCCGTTGAACACTGAAGCTTTCTTT,CASSHPLNTEAFF
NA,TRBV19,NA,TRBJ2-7,TGTGCCAGTACCCCTCGAGGGGGCTACGAGCAGTACTTC,CASTPRGGYEQYF
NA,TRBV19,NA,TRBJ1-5,TGTGCCAGTAGTATTAGGGGCGGTCCTCAGCCCCAGCATTTT,CASSIRGGPQPQHF
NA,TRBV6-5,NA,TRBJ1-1,TGTGCCAGCAGTTACGACGGGTTGAGCACTGAAGCTTTCTTT,CASSYDGLSTEAFF
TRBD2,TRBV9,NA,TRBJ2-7,TGTGCCAGCAGCGTAGGAGGCGGGGGGGCGGACGAGCAGTACTTC,CASSVGGGGADEQYF
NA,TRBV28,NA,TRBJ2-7,TGTGCCAGCTACAGGGATTGGTACGAGCAGTACTTC,CASYRDWYEQYF
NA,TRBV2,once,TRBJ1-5,TGTGCCAGCAGTGGGCCTTCAAATCAGCCCCAGCATTTT,CASSGPSNQPQHF
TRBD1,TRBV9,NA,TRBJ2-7,TGCGCCAGCAGCCCTGGACAGGGGGAAGGGTACGAGCAGTACTTC,CASSPGQGEGYEQYF
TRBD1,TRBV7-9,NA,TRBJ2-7,TGTGCCAGCAGCTTAGTGACAGGGGGCTGGGTTGGAGACGAGCAGTACTTC,CASSLVTGGWVGDEQYF
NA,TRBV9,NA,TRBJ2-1,TGTGCCAGCAGCCCGAGGGGGGGCAGTTCCTACAATGAGCAGTTCTTC,CASSPRGGSSYNEQFF
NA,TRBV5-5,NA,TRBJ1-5,TGTGCCAGCAGCTTGTGGGTGGAGATCAATCAGCCCCAGCATTTT,CASSLWVEINQPQHF
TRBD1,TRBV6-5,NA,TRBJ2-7,TGTGCCAGCAGTTACTTCGGACAGGGGGAAAAGTACTTC,CASSYFGQGEKYF
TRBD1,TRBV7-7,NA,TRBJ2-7,TGTGCTAGCAGCGCTCATACGGGACAGGGGGCTTACTACGAGCAGTACTTC,CASSAHTGQGAYYEQYF
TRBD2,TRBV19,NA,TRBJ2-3,TGTGCCAGTAGTTGGGAGGGTGAAGGCACAGATACGCAGTATTTT,CASSWEGEGTDTQYF
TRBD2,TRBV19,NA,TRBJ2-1,TGTGCCAGTAGTACAAGGGACTACTACAATGAGCAGTTCTTC,CASSTRDYYNEQFF
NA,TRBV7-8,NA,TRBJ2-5,TGTGCCAGCAGCTTACAAGGAGCAGGGTTGAAAGAGACCCAGTACTTC,CASSLQGAGLKETQYF
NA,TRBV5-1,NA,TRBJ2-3,TGCGCCAGCAGCTCGGGGACAAGTCGCACAGATACGCAGTATTTT,CASSSGTSRTDTQYF
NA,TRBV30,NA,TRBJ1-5,TGTGCCTGGAGTGTATTACCGGGGAGCAATCAGCCCCAGCATTTT,CAWSVLPGSNQPQHF
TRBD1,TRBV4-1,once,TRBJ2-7,TGCGCCAGCAGCCTAAGGGGTGGGACAGCTCCCTACGAGCAGTACTTC,CASSLRGGTAPYEQYF
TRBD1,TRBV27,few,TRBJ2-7,TGTGCCAGCAGCCGCCAGGGCGGGACAGGGACCTACGAGCAGTACTTC,CASSRQGGTGTYEQYF
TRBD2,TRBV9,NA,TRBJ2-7,TGTGCCAGCAGCGTAGGGACTAGCGGGGGACTCTACGAGCAGTACTTC,CASSVGTSGGLYEQYF
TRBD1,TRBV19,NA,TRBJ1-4,TGTGCCAGCCGACTCCTTACAGGGGCAACTAATGAAAAACTGTTTTTT,CASRLLTGATNEKLFF
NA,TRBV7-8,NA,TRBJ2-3,TGTGCCAGCAGCTTAGGACAGGTTGGGGATACGCAGTATTTT,CASSLGQVGDTQYF
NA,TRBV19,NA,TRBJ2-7,TGTGCCAGTAGTATAGATCCCGGCTACGAGCAGTACTTC,CASSIDPGYEQYF
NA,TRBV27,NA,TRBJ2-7,TGTGCCAGCAGTTTATCTCTAGCGCGAACCTACGAGCAGTACTTC,CASSLSLARTYEQYF
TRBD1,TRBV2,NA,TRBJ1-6,TGTGCCAGCACCCCGGACAGGGGCTCCTATAATTCACCCCTCCACTTT,CASTPDRGSYNSPLHF
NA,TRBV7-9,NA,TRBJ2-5,TGTGCCAGCAGCGCCGAGTACCAAGAGACCCAGTACTTC,CASSAEYQETQYF
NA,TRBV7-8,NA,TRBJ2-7,TGTGCCAGCAGTGATAGCGCGGAGGGGAACATTCCCCACGAGCAGTACTTC,CASSDSAEGNIPHEQYF
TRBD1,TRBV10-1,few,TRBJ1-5,TGCGCCAGCAGTGATCCCCGAAAAAAGACAGGGGATCACAATCAGCCCCAGCATTTT,CASSDPRKKTGDHNQPQHF
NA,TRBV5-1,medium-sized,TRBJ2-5,TGCGCCAGCAGCTTGGTGGGGGGGCCAGGGGCCCAGTACTTC,CASSLVGGPGAQYF
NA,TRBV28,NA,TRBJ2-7,TGTGCCAGCAGTTTATCCCTGGGTGAAGGGGGCTCCTACGAGCAGTACTTC,CASSLSLGEGGSYEQYF
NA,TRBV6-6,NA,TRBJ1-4,TGTGCCAGCAGTTGGGTGGGGGGGCATGAAAAACTGTTTTTT,CASSWVGGHEKLFF
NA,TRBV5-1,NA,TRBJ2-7,TGCGCCAGCAGCTTCACACCCTACGAGCAGTACTTC,CASSFTPYEQYF
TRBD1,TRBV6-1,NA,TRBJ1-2,TGTGCCAGCAGTGAAGCGAGACAGGGCTTTCGCTATGGCTACACCTTC,CASSEARQGFRYGYTF
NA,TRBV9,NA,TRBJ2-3,TGTGCCAGCAGCGCCGGCGGGGGCCCCCCAGATACGCAGTATTTT,CASSAGGGPPDTQYF
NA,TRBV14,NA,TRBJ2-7,TGTGCCAGCAGCCAAGTCACAGGGTCGGGCTACGAGCAGTACTTC,CASSQVTGSGYEQYF
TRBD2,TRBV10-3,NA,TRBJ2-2,TGTGCCATTGCAGAGCGGGAGGCCTTCACCGGGGAGCTGTTTTTT,CAIAEREAFTGELFF
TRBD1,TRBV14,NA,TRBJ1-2,TGTGCCAGCAGCCAAGGGACAGGGCGGGTGGAGGGCTACACCTTC,CASSQGTGRVEGYTF
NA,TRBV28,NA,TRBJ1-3,TGTGCCAGCAGACCCAGGGGCCTGGGAAACACCATATATTTT,CASRPRGLGNTIYF
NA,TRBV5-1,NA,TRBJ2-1,TGCGCCACCTGGAGCTCCTACAATGAGCAGTTCTTC,CATWSSYNEQFF
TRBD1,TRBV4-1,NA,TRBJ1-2,TGCGCCAGCAGCCATTTCTCACCGGGACAGGCAAACTATGGCTACACCTTC,CASSHFSPGQANYGYTF
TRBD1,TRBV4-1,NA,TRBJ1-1,TGCGCCAGCAGCCAAGATAGGGGACAGATGAACACTGAAGCTTTCTTT,CASSQDRGQMNTEAFF
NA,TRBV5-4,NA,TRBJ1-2,TGTGCCAGCAGCTTGGGGGGCGGGAGGGGCCGCTACACCTTC,CASSLGGGRGRYTF
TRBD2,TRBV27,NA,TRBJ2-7,TGTGCCAGCAGTCCGGGACTAGCGGGGATAATCTACGAGCAGTACTTC,CASSPGLAGIIYEQYF
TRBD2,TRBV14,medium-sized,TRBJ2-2,TGTGCCAGCAGCCAAGAAGTAGCGGGGACCGGGGAGCTGTTTTTT,CASSQEVAGTGELFF
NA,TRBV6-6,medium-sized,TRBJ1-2,TGTGCCAGCAGTTTTAGTGGCTACACCTTC,CASSFSGYTF
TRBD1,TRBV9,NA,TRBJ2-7,TGTGCCAGCAGCGCGTTCGGGACAGGGGCCTACGAGCAGTACTTC,CASSAFGTGAYEQYF
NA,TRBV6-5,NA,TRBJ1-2,TGTGCCAGCAGTTACGCCACCGGGACTCACACCTTC,CASSYATGTHTF
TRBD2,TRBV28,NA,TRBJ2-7,TGTGCCAGCAGCTCTAGCGGGGATAGCTCCTACGAGCAGTACTTC,CASSSSGDSSYEQYF
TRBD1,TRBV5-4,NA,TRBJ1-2,TGTGCCAGCAGCTCCACAGGGGGCTTAGGCTACACCTTC,CASSSTGGLGYTF
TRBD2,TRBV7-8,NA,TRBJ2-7,TGTGCCAGCAGCTTAGGACTAGCGGTTCTCTACGAGCAGTACTTC,CASSLGLAVLYEQYF
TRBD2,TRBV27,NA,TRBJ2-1,TGTGCCAGCAGTCGGGGCGGCGGGGGGCCCTCCTACAATGAGCAGTTCTTC,CASSRGGGGPSYNEQFF
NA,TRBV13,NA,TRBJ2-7,TGTGCCAGCAGCTCGGAGCAGAGCTACGAGCAGTACTTC,CASSSEQSYEQYF
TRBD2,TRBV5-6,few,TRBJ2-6,TGTGCCAGCAGCCTGCGGGGGAGCCCCTCTGGGGCCAACGTCCTGACTTTC,CASSLRGSPSGANVLTF
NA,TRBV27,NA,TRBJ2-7,TGTGCCAGCAGGGAGGTCGGGGATCCCTACGAGCAGTACTTC,CASREVGDPYEQYF
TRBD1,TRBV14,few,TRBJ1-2,TGTGCCAGCAGCCTAGGACAGGGCCTAAGTAGCCTTACATATGGCTACACCTTC,CASSLGQGLSSLTYGYTF
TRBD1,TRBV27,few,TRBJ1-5,TGTGCCAGCAGTGCGTCACAGGGGGCTAGGCAGCCCCAGCATTTT,CASSASQGARQPQHF